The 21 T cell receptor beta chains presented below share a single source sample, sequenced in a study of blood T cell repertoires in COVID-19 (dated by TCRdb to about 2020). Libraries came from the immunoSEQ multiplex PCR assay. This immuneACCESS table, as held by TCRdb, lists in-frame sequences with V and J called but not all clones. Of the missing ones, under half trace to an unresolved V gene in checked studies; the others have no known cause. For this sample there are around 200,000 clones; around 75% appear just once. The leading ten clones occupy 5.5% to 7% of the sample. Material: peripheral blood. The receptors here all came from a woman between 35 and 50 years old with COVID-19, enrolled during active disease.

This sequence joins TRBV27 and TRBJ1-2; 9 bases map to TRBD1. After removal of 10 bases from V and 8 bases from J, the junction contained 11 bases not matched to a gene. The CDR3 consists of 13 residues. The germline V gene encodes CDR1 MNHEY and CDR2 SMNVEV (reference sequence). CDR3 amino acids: CAIKPQGAGGYTF. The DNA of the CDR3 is TGTGCCATCAAACCACAGGGGGCTGGAGGCTACACCTTC.

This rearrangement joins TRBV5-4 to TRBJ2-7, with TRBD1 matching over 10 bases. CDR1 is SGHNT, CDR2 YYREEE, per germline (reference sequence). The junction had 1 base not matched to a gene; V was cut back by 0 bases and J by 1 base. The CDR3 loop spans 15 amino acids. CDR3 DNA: TGTGCCAGCAGCTTGGAGGGACAGGGGTCCTACGAGCAGTACTTC. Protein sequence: CASSLEGQGSYEQYF.

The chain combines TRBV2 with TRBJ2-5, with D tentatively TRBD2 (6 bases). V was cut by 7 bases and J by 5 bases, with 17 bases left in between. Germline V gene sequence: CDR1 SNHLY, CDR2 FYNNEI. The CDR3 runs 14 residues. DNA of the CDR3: TGTGCCAGCAAAGGCGGAGGGAGTTTGGAGACCCAGTACTTC. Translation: CASKGGGSLETQYF.

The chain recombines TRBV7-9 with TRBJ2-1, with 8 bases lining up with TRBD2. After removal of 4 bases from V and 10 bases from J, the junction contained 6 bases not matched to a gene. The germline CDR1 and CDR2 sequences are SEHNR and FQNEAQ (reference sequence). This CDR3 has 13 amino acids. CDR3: CASSSYIAGEQFF. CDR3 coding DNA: TGTGCCAGCAGCTCTTATATAGCGGGGGAGCAGTTCTTC.

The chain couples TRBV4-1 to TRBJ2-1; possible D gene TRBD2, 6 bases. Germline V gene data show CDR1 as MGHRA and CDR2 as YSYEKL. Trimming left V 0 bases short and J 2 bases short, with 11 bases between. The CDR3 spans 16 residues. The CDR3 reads CASSQDTRGTYNEQFF. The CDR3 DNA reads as TGCGCCAGCAGCCAAGATACTCGGGGGACCTACAATGAGCAGTTCTTC.

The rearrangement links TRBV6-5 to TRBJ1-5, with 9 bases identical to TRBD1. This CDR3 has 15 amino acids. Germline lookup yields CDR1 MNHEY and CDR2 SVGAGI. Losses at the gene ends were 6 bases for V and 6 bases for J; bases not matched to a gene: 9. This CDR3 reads CASRPYRGQGQPQHF. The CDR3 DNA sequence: TGTGCCAGCAGACCCTACAGGGGGCAGGGTCAGCCCCAGCATTTT.

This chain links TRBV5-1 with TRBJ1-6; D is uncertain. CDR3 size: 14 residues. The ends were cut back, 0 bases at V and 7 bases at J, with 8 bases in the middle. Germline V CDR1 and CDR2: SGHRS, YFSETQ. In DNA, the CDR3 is TGCGCCAGCAGCTTGGGGAGGGCCAATTCACCCCTCCACTTT. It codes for CASSLGRANSPLHF.

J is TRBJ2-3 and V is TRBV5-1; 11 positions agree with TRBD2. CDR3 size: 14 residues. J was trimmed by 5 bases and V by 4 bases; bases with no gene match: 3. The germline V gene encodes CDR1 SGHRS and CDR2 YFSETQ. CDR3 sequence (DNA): TGCGCCAGCAGCGGTAGCGGGAGGGTAGATACGCAGTATTTT. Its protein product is CASSGSGRVDTQYF.

This chain's CDR3 is CASSLGSLGGLDTQYF. DNA for the CDR3: TGTGCCAGCAGCTTAGGAAGTCTCGGGGGGTTAGATACGCAGTATTTT. This chain connects TRBV13 to TRBJ2-3; 7 nucleotides align to TRBD2. The CDR3 loop spans 16 amino acids. Trimming at V came to 0 bases and at J to 5 bases, leaving 8 bases not matched to a gene. CDR1 and CDR2 (germline): PRHDT, FYEKMQ (reference sequence).

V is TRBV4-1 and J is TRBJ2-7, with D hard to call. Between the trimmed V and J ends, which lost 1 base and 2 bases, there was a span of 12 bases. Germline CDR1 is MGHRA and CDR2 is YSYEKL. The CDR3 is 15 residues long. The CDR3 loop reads CASSQGPAVAYEQYF. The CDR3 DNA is TGCGCCAGCAGCCAAGGCCCCGCGGTGGCCTACGAGCAGTACTTC.

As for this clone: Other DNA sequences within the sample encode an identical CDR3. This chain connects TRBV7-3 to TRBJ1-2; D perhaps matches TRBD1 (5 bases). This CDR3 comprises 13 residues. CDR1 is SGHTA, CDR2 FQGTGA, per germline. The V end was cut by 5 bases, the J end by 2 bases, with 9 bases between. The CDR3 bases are TGTGCCAGCAGCCCGGACAAGAACTATGGCTACACCTTC. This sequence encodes CASSPDKNYGYTF.

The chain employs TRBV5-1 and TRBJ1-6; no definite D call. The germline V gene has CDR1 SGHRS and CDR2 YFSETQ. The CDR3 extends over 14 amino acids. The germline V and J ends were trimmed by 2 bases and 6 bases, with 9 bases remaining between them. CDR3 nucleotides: TGCGCCAGCAGCTTAACACAGCCTAATTCACCCCTCCACTTT. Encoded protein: CASSLTQPNSPLHF.

CDR3 coding DNA: TGTGCCAGCAGCTCTTTCAGGTGGCAGGGACTTAATTCACCCCTCCACTTT. Its protein product is CASSSFRWQGLNSPLHF. The chain employs TRBV7-2 and TRBJ1-6; possible D gene TRBD1, 5 bases. Trimming took 4 bases from V and 6 from J, leaving 19 bases between them. Germline lookup yields CDR1 SGHTA and CDR2 FQGNSA. CDR3 length: 17 residues.

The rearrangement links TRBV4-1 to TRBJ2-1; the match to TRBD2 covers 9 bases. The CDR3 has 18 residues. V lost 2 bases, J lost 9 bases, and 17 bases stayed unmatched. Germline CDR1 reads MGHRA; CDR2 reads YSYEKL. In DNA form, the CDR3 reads TGCGCCAGCAGCCAATCTCCGGGACTAGCCTACGTATCAGGTGAGCAGTTCTTC. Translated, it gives CASSQSPGLAYVSGEQFF.

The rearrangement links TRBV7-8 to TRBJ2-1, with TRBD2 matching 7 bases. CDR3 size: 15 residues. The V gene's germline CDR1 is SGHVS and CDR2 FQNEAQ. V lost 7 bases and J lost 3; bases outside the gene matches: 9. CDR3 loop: CASTSGSGYYNEQFF. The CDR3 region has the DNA TGTGCCAGCACCTCCGGTAGCGGGTACTACAATGAGCAGTTCTTC.

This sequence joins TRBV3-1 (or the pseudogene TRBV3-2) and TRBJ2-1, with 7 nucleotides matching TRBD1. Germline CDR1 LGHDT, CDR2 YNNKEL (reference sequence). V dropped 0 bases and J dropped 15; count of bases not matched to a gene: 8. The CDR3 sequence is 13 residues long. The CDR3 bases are TGTGCCAGCAGCCAAGATTTGAGGGGGCGTTGGTTCTTC. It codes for CASSQDLRGRWFF.

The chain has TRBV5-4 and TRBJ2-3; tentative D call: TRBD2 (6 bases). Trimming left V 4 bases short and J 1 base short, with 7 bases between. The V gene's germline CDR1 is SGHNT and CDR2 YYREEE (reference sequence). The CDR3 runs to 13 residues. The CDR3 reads CASSGEGTDTQYF. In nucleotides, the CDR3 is TGTGCCAGCAGCGGGGAGGGCACAGATACGCAGTATTTT.

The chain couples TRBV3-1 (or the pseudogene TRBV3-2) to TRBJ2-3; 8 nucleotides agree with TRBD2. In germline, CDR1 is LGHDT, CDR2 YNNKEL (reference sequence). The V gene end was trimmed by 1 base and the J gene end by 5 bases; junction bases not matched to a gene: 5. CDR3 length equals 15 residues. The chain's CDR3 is CASSQVLLAEDTQYF. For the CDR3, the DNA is TGTGCCAGCAGCCAAGTATTACTAGCGGAAGATACGCAGTATTTT.

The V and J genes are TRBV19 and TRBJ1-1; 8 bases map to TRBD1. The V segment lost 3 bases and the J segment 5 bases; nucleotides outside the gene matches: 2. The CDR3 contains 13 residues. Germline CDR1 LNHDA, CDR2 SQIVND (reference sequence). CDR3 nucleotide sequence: TGTGCCAGTAGTATCCAGGGGGCGACTGAAGCTTTCTTT. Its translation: CASSIQGATEAFF.

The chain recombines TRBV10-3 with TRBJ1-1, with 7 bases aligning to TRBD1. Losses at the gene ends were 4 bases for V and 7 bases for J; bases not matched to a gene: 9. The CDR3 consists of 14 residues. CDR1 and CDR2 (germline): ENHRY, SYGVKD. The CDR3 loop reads CAISGSGTELEAFF. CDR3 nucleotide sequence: TGTGCCATCAGTGGATCCGGGACAGAACTTGAAGCTTTCTTT.

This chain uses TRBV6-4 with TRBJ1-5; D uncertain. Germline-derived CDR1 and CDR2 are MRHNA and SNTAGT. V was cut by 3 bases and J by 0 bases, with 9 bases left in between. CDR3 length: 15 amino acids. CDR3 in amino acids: CASSEFPNSNQPQHF. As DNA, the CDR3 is TGTGCCAGCAGTGAATTTCCCAATAGCAATCAGCCCCAGCATTTT.